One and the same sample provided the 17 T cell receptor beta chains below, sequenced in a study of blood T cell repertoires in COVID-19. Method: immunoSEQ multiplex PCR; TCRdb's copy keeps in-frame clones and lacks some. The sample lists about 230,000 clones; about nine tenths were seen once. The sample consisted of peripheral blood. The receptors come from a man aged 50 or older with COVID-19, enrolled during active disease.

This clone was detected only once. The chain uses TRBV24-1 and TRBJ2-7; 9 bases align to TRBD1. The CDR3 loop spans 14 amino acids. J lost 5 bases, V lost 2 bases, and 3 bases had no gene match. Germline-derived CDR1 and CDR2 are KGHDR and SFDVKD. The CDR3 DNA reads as TGTGCCACCAGTGATTGGGACAGGGTGCACGAGCAGTACTTC. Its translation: CATSDWDRVHEQYF.

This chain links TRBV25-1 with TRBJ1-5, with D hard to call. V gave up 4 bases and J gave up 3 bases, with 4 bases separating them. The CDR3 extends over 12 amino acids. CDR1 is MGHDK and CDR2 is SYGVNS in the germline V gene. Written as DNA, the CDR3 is TGTGCCAGCAGTGCCCTCAATCAGCCCCAGCATTTT. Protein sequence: CASSALNQPQHF.

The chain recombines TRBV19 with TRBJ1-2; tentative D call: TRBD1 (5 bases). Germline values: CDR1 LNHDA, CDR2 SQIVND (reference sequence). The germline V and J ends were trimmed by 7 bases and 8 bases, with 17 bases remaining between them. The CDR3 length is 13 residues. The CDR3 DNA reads TGTGCCAGTACCCCTGGCGGGGGTAAAGGCTACACCTTC. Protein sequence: CASTPGGGKGYTF.

CDR3 coding DNA: TGTGCCAGCAGCAAAGGGAGCTGCCCGGGAAATGAGCAGTTCTTC. Translated: CASSKGSCPGNEQFF. The V gene is TRBV21-1, the J gene TRBJ2-1; the table's D gene call, TRBD2, was not cross checked with the DNA. TRBV21-1 is a listed pseudogene. The CDR3 consists of 15 residues.

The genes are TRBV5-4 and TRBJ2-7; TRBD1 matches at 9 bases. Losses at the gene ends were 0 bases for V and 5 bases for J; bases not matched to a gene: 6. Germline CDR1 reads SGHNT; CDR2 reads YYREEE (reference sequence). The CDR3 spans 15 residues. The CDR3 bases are TGTGCCAGCAGCTTGGCCGGGACAGGGTCGCACGAGCAGTACTTC. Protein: CASSLAGTGSHEQYF.

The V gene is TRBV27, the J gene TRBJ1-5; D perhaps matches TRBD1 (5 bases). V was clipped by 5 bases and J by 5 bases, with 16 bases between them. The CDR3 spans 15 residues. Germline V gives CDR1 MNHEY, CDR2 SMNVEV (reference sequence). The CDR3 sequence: CASSRSQGPDQPQHF. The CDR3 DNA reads TGTGCCAGCAGTCGCTCGCAGGGTCCCGATCAGCCCCAGCATTTT.

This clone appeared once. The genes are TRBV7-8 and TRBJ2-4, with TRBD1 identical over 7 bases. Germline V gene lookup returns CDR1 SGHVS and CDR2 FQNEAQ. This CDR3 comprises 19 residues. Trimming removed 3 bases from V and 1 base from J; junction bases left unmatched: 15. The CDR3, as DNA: TGTGCCAGCAGCTTGAGGACAGGTGACCTTCCCGGGGCCAAAAACATTCAGTACTTC. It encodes CASSLRTGDLPGAKNIQYF.

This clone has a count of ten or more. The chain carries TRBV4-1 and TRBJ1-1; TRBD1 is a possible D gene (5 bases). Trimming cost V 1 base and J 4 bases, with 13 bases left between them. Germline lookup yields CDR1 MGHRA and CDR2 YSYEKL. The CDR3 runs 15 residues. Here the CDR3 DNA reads TGCGCCAGCAGCCAAGGGCCAGTGGGGGGCACTGAAGCTTTCTTT. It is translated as CASSQGPVGGTEAFF.

CDR3 residues: CASNILAGANNEQFF. As DNA, the CDR3 is TGTGCCAGCAATATACTAGCGGGGGCAAACAATGAGCAGTTCTTC. The chain recombines TRBV2 with TRBJ2-1, with 11 bases aligning to TRBD2. The germline gives CDR1 SNHLY, CDR2 FYNNEI. The CDR3 is 15 residues long. V dropped 7 bases and J dropped 5; count of bases not matched to a gene: 7.

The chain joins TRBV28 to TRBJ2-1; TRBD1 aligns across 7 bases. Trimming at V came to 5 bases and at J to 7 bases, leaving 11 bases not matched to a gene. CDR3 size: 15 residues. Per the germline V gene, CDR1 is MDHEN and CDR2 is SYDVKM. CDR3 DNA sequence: TGTGCCAGCAGTCCGGCGACAGGGTATCGGAATGAGCAGTTCTTC. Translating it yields CASSPATGYRNEQFF.

CDR3 nucleotide sequence: TGTGCCAGAACCCCTTCTCCGACTGATAGCACAGATACGCAGTATTTT. Translated, it gives CARTPSPTDSTDTQYF. This chain uses TRBV2 with TRBJ2-3; no reliable D call. Germline CDR1 SNHLY, CDR2 FYNNEI. V was cut by 9 bases and J by 0 bases, with 19 bases left in between. The CDR3 consists of 16 residues.

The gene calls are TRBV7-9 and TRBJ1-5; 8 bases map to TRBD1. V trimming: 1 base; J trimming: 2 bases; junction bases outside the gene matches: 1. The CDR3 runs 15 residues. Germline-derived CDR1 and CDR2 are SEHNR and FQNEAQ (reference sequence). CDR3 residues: CASSLGGQGNQPQHF. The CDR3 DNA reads TGTGCCAGCAGCTTAGGGGGACAGGGCAATCAGCCCCAGCATTTT.

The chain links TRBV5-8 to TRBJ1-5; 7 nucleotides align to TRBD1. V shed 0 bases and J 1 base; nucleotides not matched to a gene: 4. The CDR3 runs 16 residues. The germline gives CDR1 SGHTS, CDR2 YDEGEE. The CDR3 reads CASSLEGGQSNQPQHF. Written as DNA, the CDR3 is TGTGCCAGCAGCTTGGAAGGGGGCCAAAGCAATCAGCCCCAGCATTTT.

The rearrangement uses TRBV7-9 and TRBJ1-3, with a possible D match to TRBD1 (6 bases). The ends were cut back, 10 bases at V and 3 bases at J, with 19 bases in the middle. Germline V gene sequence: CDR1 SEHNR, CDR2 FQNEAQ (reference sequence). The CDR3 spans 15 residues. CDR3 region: CATEVGGPGGNTIYF. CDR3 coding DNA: TGTGCCACCGAAGTCGGGGGGCCTGGTGGAAACACCATATATTTT.

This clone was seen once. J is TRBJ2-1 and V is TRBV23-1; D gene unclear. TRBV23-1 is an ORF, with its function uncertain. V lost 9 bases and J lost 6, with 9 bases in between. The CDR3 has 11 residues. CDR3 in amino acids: CASRRSNEQFF. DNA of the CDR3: TGCGCCAGTAGACGGAGCAATGAGCAGTTCTTC.

In DNA, the CDR3 is TGTGCCAGCAGCCAAGAACGCGAGGGATTTCAGCCCCAGCATTTT. Amino acids: CASSQEREGFQPQHF. The rearrangement links TRBV4-2 to TRBJ1-5; the D is unclear. The CDR3 covers 15 residues. Trimming removed 0 bases at V and 6 bases at J, with 12 bases between. Germline CDR1 reads LGHNA; CDR2 reads YNFKEQ.

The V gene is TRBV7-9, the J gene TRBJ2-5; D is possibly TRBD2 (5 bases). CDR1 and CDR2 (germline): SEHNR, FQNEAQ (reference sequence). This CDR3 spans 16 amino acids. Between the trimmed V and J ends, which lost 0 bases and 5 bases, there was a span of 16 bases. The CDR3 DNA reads TGTGCCAGCAGCTTAGCGACCTCCGGGGTGGGGGAGACCCAGTACTTC. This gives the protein CASSLATSGVGETQYF.